These T cell receptor beta chains were read from a single sample in a study of T cell changes during pregnancy in multiple sclerosis. Some clones are missing from TCRdb's copy, which holds only in-frame ones; the method was immunoSEQ multiplex PCR. The table lists approximately 83,000 clones, 85% to 95% of them singletons, with 2% to 2.5% in the top ten. The specimen was peripheral blood, collected in the third trimester of pregnancy. These receptors originate from a female donor with multiple sclerosis, enrolled in a pregnancy study. Both conserved end residues are part of each CDR3. The D gene is left open where the match is weak. Some rows mark clone size as missing; the rest say once, few, many or name a class of expanded clone.

v_gene: TRBV9; abundance: -; j_gene: TRBJ2-7; d_gene: TRBD2; CDR3nt: TGTGCCAGCAGCGTAGGTGGGACTAGCGGGACCTACGAGCAGTACTTC; CDR3aa: CASSVGGTSGTYEQYF
v_gene: TRBV27; abundance: once; j_gene: TRBJ2-6; d_gene: TRBD1; CDR3nt: TGTGCCACTACGGGACAGGGGGACTCTGGGGCCAACGTCCTGACTTTC; CDR3aa: CATTGQGDSGANVLTF
v_gene: TRBV7-9; abundance: -; j_gene: TRBJ1-1; d_gene: -; CDR3nt: TGTGCCAGCAGCCTCACGACAGGAACTGAAGCTTTCTTT; CDR3aa: CASSLTTGTEAFF
v_gene: TRBV9; abundance: -; j_gene: TRBJ2-5; d_gene: -; CDR3nt: TGTGCCAGCAGCCCTAAAGAGACCCAGTACTTC; CDR3aa: CASSPKETQYF
v_gene: TRBV28; abundance: -; j_gene: TRBJ1-3; d_gene: -; CDR3nt: TGTGCCAGCAGTTTCCCAGGGGTTTCAACCACTGGAAACACCATATATTTT; CDR3aa: CASSFPGVSTTGNTIYF
v_gene: TRBV4-1; abundance: -; j_gene: TRBJ2-7; d_gene: -; CDR3nt: TGCGCCAGCAGCCAGACATCGAACGAGCAGTACTTC; CDR3aa: CASSQTSNEQYF
v_gene: TRBV15; abundance: -; j_gene: TRBJ2-1; d_gene: -; CDR3nt: TGTGCCACCAGCAGAAGGACTACCAACCTCAATGAGCAGTTCTTC; CDR3aa: CATSRRTTNLNEQFF
v_gene: TRBV27; abundance: -; j_gene: TRBJ1-1; d_gene: TRBD1; CDR3nt: TGTGCCAGTGGGACAGGGGGCCACACTGAAGCTTTCTTT; CDR3aa: CASGTGGHTEAFF
v_gene: TRBV29-1; abundance: -; j_gene: TRBJ2-2; d_gene: -; CDR3nt: TGCAGCGTTGGACACCACGCGAACACCGGGGAGCTGTTTTTT; CDR3aa: CSVGHHANTGELFF
v_gene: TRBV7-9; abundance: -; j_gene: TRBJ2-3; d_gene: -; CDR3nt: TGTGCCAGCAGCGAGACAGATACGCAGTATTTT; CDR3aa: CASSETDTQYF
v_gene: TRBV15; abundance: -; j_gene: TRBJ2-7; d_gene: TRBD1; CDR3nt: TGTGCCACCTCTCCAGGGACAGGTTTCTACGAGCAGTACTTC; CDR3aa: CATSPGTGFYEQYF
v_gene: TRBV5-1; abundance: -; j_gene: TRBJ1-3; d_gene: -; CDR3nt: TGCGCCAGCAGCTGGGGACTGGGCTCTGGAAACACCATATATTTT; CDR3aa: CASSWGLGSGNTIYF
v_gene: TRBV11-3; abundance: -; j_gene: TRBJ2-3; d_gene: -; CDR3nt: TGTGCCAGCAGCCCCTATGCTAGCACAGATACGCAGTATTTT; CDR3aa: CASSPYASTDTQYF
v_gene: TRBV9; abundance: -; j_gene: TRBJ1-2; d_gene: -; CDR3nt: TGTGCCAGCAGCGGAACCAGGGGTGGATATGGCTACACCTTC; CDR3aa: CASSGTRGGYGYTF
v_gene: TRBV5-1; abundance: -; j_gene: TRBJ1-2; d_gene: TRBD1; CDR3nt: TGCGCCAGCAGCTTGCGACAGGGCCTGAACTATGGCTACACCTTC; CDR3aa: CASSLRQGLNYGYTF
v_gene: TRBV7-7; abundance: -; j_gene: TRBJ2-2; d_gene: -; CDR3nt: TGTGCTAGCAGCTTAGAACTCCGGGGAACCGGGGAGCTGTTTTTT; CDR3aa: CASSLELRGTGELFF
v_gene: TRBV10-3; abundance: -; j_gene: TRBJ2-1; d_gene: TRBD2; CDR3nt: TGTGCCATCAGTGACTTCTCAGGAGCGGGAGTGGTCCGGGAGCAGTTCTTC; CDR3aa: CAISDFSGAGVVREQFF
v_gene: TRBV11-3; abundance: -; j_gene: TRBJ2-7; d_gene: TRBD2; CDR3nt: TGTGCCAGCAGCCGTACCACTAGCGGAGCGGGGGAGCAGTACTTC; CDR3aa: CASSRTTSGAGEQYF
v_gene: TRBV4-2; abundance: few; j_gene: TRBJ2-7; d_gene: TRBD1; CDR3nt: TGTGCCAGCAGCCAGGAGACAGGGGGGTTCTCCTACGAGCAGTACTTC; CDR3aa: CASSQETGGFSYEQYF
v_gene: TRBV27; abundance: -; j_gene: TRBJ2-7; d_gene: -; CDR3nt: TGTGCCAGCAGTTTGGGCCCCTTCTACGAGCAGTACTTC; CDR3aa: CASSLGPFYEQYF
v_gene: TRBV11-2; abundance: -; j_gene: TRBJ1-2; d_gene: -; CDR3nt: TGTGCCAGCAGCTCCCCGGGAGGCTACACCTTC; CDR3aa: CASSSPGGYTF
v_gene: TRBV5-6; abundance: -; j_gene: TRBJ2-1; d_gene: TRBD2; CDR3nt: TGTGCCAGCAGCTCGCCAGCGGGACGACCCTACAATGAGCAGTTCTTC; CDR3aa: CASSSPAGRPYNEQFF
v_gene: TRBV5-1; abundance: -; j_gene: TRBJ2-2; d_gene: -; CDR3nt: TGCGCCAGCAGAACAGGGTTATCCGGGGAGCTGTTTTTT; CDR3aa: CASRTGLSGELFF
v_gene: TRBV6-5; abundance: -; j_gene: TRBJ2-7; d_gene: TRBD1; CDR3nt: TGTGCCAGCAGTCCGGACAGGGGAGCCTACGAGCAGTACTTC; CDR3aa: CASSPDRGAYEQYF
v_gene: TRBV7-8; abundance: -; j_gene: TRBJ2-1; d_gene: TRBD2; CDR3nt: TGTGCCAGCAGCCCCGGGACTAGCGGGAGGCGGTACCGGGTTGAGCAGTTCTTC; CDR3aa: CASSPGTSGRRYRVEQFF
v_gene: TRBV13; abundance: -; j_gene: TRBJ2-4; d_gene: -; CDR3nt: TGTGCCAGTCGGGGAGCCAAAAACATTCAGTACTTC; CDR3aa: CASRGAKNIQYF
v_gene: TRBV5-8; abundance: -; j_gene: TRBJ1-5; d_gene: -; CDR3nt: TGTGCCAGCAGCCTGGGTCAGGCGTCCAATCAGCCCCAGCATTTT; CDR3aa: CASSLGQASNQPQHF
v_gene: TRBV28; abundance: -; j_gene: TRBJ1-5; d_gene: -; CDR3nt: TGTGCCAGCAGTTTGGACAGATATAGCAATCAGCCCCAGCATTTT; CDR3aa: CASSLDRYSNQPQHF
v_gene: TRBV27; abundance: once; j_gene: TRBJ2-7; d_gene: -; CDR3nt: TGTGCCAGCAGTTTACAGGGGGGAAGCTACGAGCAGTACTTC; CDR3aa: CASSLQGGSYEQYF
v_gene: TRBV7-2; abundance: -; j_gene: TRBJ1-2; d_gene: -; CDR3nt: TGTGCCAGCACCCGGGTCCATAACTATGGCTACACCTTC; CDR3aa: CASTRVHNYGYTF
v_gene: TRBV7-8; abundance: -; j_gene: TRBJ1-1; d_gene: -; CDR3nt: TGTGCCAGCAGCTTATCGGCCTGGGGGGGCGTGGACACTGAAGCTTTCTTT; CDR3aa: CASSLSAWGGVDTEAFF
v_gene: TRBV28; abundance: -; j_gene: TRBJ2-3; d_gene: -; CDR3nt: TGTGCCAGCAGTTTGGGGACTAGCACAGATACGCAGTATTTT; CDR3aa: CASSLGTSTDTQYF
v_gene: TRBV19; abundance: -; j_gene: TRBJ2-5; d_gene: -; CDR3nt: TGTGCCAGTAGTATTCTATGGCCCGGGGGCCAAGAGACCCAGTACTTC; CDR3aa: CASSILWPGGQETQYF
v_gene: TRBV6-1; abundance: -; j_gene: TRBJ2-7; d_gene: TRBD2; CDR3nt: TGTGCCAGCAGTGATTCTGACACGGGGGGTGTCTCCTACGAGCAGTACTTC; CDR3aa: CASSDSDTGGVSYEQYF
v_gene: TRBV20-1; abundance: -; j_gene: TRBJ2-5; d_gene: -; CDR3nt: TGCAGTGCTGGCCTCCAAGAGACCCAGTACTTC; CDR3aa: CSAGLQETQYF